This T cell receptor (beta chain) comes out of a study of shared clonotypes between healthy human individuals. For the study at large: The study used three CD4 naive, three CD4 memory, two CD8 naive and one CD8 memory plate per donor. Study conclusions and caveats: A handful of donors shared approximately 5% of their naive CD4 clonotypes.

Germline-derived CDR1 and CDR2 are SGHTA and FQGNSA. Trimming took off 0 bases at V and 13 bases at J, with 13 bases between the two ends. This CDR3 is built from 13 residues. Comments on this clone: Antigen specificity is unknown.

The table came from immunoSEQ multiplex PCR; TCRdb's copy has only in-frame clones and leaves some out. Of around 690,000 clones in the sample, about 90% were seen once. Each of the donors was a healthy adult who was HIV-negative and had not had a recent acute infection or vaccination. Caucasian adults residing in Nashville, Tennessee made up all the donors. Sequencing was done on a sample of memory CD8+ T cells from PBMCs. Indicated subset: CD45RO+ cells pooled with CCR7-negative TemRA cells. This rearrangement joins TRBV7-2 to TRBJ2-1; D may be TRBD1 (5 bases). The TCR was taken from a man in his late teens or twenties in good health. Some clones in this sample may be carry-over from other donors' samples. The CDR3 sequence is CASSLALGREQFF. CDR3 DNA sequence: TGTGCCAGCAGCTTAGCTCTCGGCAGGGAACAGTTCTTC.